This entry concerns a single T cell receptor beta chain. The target antigen is unknown. This entry belongs to a study of cytomegalovirus exposure and HLA in healthy donors. Study-level results: Rarity characterized most TCR sequences, yet some public TCRs appeared in many donors.

Generated by immunoSEQ multiplex PCR, the TCRdb table keeps only in-frame clones and is missing some. The sample lists fewer than 200,000 clones, about nine tenths occurring once. Trimming cost V 5 bases and J 2 bases, with 14 bases left between them. CDR1 is SGHTA, CDR2 FQGTGA, per germline. This CDR3 contains 15 residues. The TCR originated in a man between 18 and 35 years old in good health and CMV-seropositive. Sequencing was carried out using PBMCs. This chain links TRBV7-3 with TRBJ2-3; possibly TRBD2 for D (7 bases). This CDR3 is CASSPKGGHTDTQYF. The CDR3 DNA sequence: TGTGCCAGCAGCCCAAAGGGGGGGCACACAGATACGCAGTATTTT. Full variable domain (rest looked up from reference TRBV7-3 and TRBJ2-3): GAGVSQTPSNKVTEKGKYVELRCDPISGHTALYWYRQSLGQGPEFLIYFQGTGAADDSGLPNDRFFAVRPEGSVSTLKIQRTERGDSAVYLCASSPKGGHTDTQYFGPGTRLTVL.